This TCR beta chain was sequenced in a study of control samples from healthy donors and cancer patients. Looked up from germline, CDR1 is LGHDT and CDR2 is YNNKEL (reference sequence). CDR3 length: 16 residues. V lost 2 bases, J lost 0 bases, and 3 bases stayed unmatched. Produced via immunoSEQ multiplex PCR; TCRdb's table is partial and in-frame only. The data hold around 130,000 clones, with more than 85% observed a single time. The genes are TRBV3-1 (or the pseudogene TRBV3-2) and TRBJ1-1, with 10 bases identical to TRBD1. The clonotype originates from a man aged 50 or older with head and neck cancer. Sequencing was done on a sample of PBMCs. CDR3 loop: CASSQPGQGMNTEAFF. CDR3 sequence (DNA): TGTGCCAGCAGCCAACCGGGACAGGGGATGAACACTGAAGCTTTCTTT.